This T cell receptor (beta chain) came from a study of blood T cell repertoires in COVID-19. The protocol was immunoSEQ multiplex PCR, while the TCRdb copy is restricted to in-frame clones and leaves out a portion. This sample carries roughly 48,000 clones, more than 70% of them seen once, and the ten largest clones take about 5.2%. The clonotype was recovered from a human donor in a cohort sampled during active COVID-19. The sequencing input was peripheral blood.

The CDR3 DNA reads as TGTGCCAGCAGCCACAGGTCCCACAATGAGCAGTTCTTC. Translation: CASSHRSHNEQFF. J is TRBJ2-1 and V is TRBV27; weak D call: TRBD1 (5 bases). The V gene's germline CDR1 is MNHEY and CDR2 SMNVEV (reference sequence). This CDR3 has 13 residues. Trimming pared 6 bases from V and 5 bases from J, leaving 11 bases between.